The 30 T cell receptor beta chains presented below share a single source sample, sequenced in a study of T cell repertoires in cytomegalovirus infection. TCRdb analysed the reads with MiXCR anew, one entry per CDR3 protein. The repertoire holds about 490,000 distinct CDR3 sequences, with about 15% as singletons. The material sequenced was CD8+ T cells from PBMCs. The receptors stem from a human donor in good health (CMV status not recorded). Some clones in this sample may be carry-over from other donors' samples.

In the case of this clonotype: A much larger clone sits a single nucleotide away, making a read error possible. This chain connects TRBV19 to TRBJ1-1; D not certain. CDR1 and CDR2 from the germline V gene are LNHDA and SQIVND (reference sequence). The CDR3 is made up of 16 amino acids. Trimming removed 3 bases at V and 2 bases at J, with 16 bases between. The CDR3 DNA is TGTGCCAGTAGTATCCCGGGCCTTTACCAAAACACTGAAGCTTTCTTT. Translating it yields CASSIPGLYQNTEAFF. The full variable domain, its missing parts supplied by reference TRBV19 and TRBJ1-1, is DGGITQSPKYLFRKEGQNVTLSCEQNLNHDAMYWYRQDPGQGLRLIYYSQIVNDFQKGDIAEGYSVSREKKESFPLTVTSAQKNPTAFYLCASSIPGLYQNTEAFFGQGTRLTVV.

In its sample, this clonotype was seen a few times. The chain is built from TRBV12-3 or TRBV12-4 and TRBJ1-1; unclear D gene. The ends were cut back, 2 bases at V and 5 bases at J, with 12 bases in the middle. The CDR3 has 14 amino acids. The CDR3 DNA follows: TGTGCCAGCAGTTTATCTCTGGAGGCAACTGAAGCTTTCTTT. It translates to CASSLSLEATEAFF.

This clonotype was picked up a small number of times. The chain uses TRBV2 and TRBJ1-2, with 7 bases fitting TRBD1. V shed 7 bases and J 6 bases; nucleotides not matched to a gene: 11. The germline CDR1 and CDR2 sequences are SNHLY and FYNNEI. This CDR3 spans 14 amino acids. The CDR3 nucleotides are TGTGCCAGCACCGGGGACAGTCAAAGGAATGGCTACACCTTC. Protein product: CASTGDSQRNGYTF.

V is TRBV29-1 and J is TRBJ2-7, with 13 bases that match TRBD2. CDR3 length equals 14 residues. Trimming removed 7 bases from V and 6 bases from J; junction bases left unmatched: 9. The V gene's germline CDR1 is SQVTM and CDR2 ANQGSEA. In nucleotides, the CDR3 is TGCAGCGCAGACCTGGGACTAGCGGGGCGCGAGCAGTACTTC. Translating gives CSADLGLAGREQYF.

With respect to this clonotype: One junction end does not reproduce the germline sequence, and a read error may be involved. The chain employs TRBV7-6 and TRBJ1-5, with D uncertain. CDR3 length equals 13 residues. Germline CDR1 SGHVS, CDR2 FNYEAQ. CDR3 loop: CANSLGENQPQHF. The CDR3 DNA sequence: TGTGCCAACAGCTTAGGAGAGAATCAGCCCCAGCATTTT.

This clonotype showed up many times. The V and J genes are TRBV11-2 and TRBJ2-3; D may correspond to TRBD1 or TRBD2 (5 bases each). The CDR3 is made up of 16 amino acids. In germline, CDR1 is SGHAT, CDR2 FQNNGV. Trimming shortened V by 1 base and J by 3 bases, and 14 bases separated the two germline ends. CDR3 sequence: CASSLGFQRGTDTQYF. The CDR3 coding sequence is TGTGCCAGCAGCTTAGGATTCCAGAGGGGTACAGATACGCAGTATTTT.

This rearrangement joins TRBV5-1 to TRBJ2-7, with TRBD1 matching over 9 bases. This CDR3 contains 14 residues. J was trimmed by 6 bases and V by 2 bases; bases with no gene match: 6. The germline CDR1 and CDR2 sequences are SGHRS and YFSETQ. The CDR3 reads CASSFGQGPREQYF. CDR3 sequence (DNA): TGCGCCAGCAGCTTCGGACAGGGGCCACGCGAGCAGTACTTC.

This clonotype was detected only a few times. V gene TRBV2 combines with J gene TRBJ2-7; D could derive from TRBD1 or TRBD2 (5 bases each). This CDR3 region has 14 residues. Per the germline V gene, CDR1 is SNHLY and CDR2 is FYNNEI. V was shortened by 6 bases and J by 2 bases, with 14 bases between the two germline ends. As DNA, the CDR3 is TGTGCCAGCAGGGGGGTCGTCGGGGCCTACGAGCAGTACTTC. This codes for CASRGVVGAYEQYF.

This clonotype was recorded many times. This chain links TRBV7-8 with TRBJ1-2, with a possible D match to TRBD1 (6 bases). V was pared by 5 bases and J by 4 bases, with 14 bases between. Germline loops: CDR1 SGHVS, CDR2 FQNEAQ. This CDR3 region has 14 residues. CDR3 nucleotides: TGTGCCAGCAGCATGCGGACAGCTGTCTATGGCTACACCTTC. This encodes CASSMRTAVYGYTF.

This clonotype was seen a few times. The chain recombines TRBV28 with TRBJ2-7, with D possibly TRBD1 on 6 matching bases. CDR1 is MDHEN, CDR2 SYDVKM, per germline. V dropped 6 bases and J dropped 3 bases, with 21 bases sitting between them. This CDR3 has 16 amino acids. The CDR3 here is CASRAKTDRPYYEQYF. CDR3 coding DNA: TGTGCCAGCAGGGCCAAGACGGACAGACCTTACTACGAGCAGTACTTC.

The chain carries TRBV27 and TRBJ2-5; no clear D gene. CDR1 is MNHEY and CDR2 is SMNVEV in the germline V gene (reference sequence). The V gene lost 0 bases and the J gene lost 3 bases, with 8 bases spanning the gap. The CDR3 totals 14 residues. CDR3 nucleotide sequence: TGTGCCAGCAGTTTATCCCGTCGGGAAGAGACCCAGTACTTC. Its protein is CASSLSRREETQYF.

This clonotype has more than one count but fewer than ten. The chain has TRBV9 and TRBJ1-1; 7 bases line up with TRBD1. The ends lost 3 bases at V and 6 bases at J; junction bases unmatched: 11. CDR3 length: 15 amino acids. CDR1 is SGDLS and CDR2 is YYNGEE in the germline V gene. The CDR3 DNA is TGTGCCAGCAGCGCCCCAGAGGGGGCAAACGCTGAAGCTTTCTTT. Translated, it gives CASSAPEGANAEAFF.

At least ten counts were recorded for this clonotype. The chain has TRBV7-8 and TRBJ2-1, with TRBD2 as a possible D gene (5 bases). Germline V gene lookup returns CDR1 SGHVS and CDR2 FQNEAQ. The CDR3 runs to 16 residues. Trimming took 1 base from V and 5 from J, leaving 15 bases between them. The CDR3 reads CASSLGAGSVDNEQFF. The CDR3 nucleotides read TGTGCCAGCAGCTTAGGAGCTGGGAGCGTTGACAATGAGCAGTTCTTC.

The chain is built from TRBV9 and TRBJ2-1; D uncertain. Trimming stripped 4 bases from V and 5 bases from J, with 19 bases between. Germline V gene sequence: CDR1 SGDLS, CDR2 YYNGEE. This CDR3 comprises 16 residues. The CDR3: CASSPGPFPGHNEQFF. CDR3 DNA: TGTGCCAGCAGCCCCGGGCCTTTCCCTGGCCACAATGAGCAGTTCTTC. Together with reference TRBV9 and TRBJ2-1, the CDR3 gives the full variable domain: DSGVTQTPKHLITATGQRVTLRCSPRSGDLSVYWYQQSLDQGLQFLIQYYNGEERAKGNILERFSAQQFPDLHSELNLSSLELGDSALYFCASSPGPFPGHNEQFFGPGTRLTVL.

In its sample, this clonotype was seen many times. The chain uses TRBV6-1 and TRBJ1-5, with a tentative D call TRBD1 (6 bases). In germline, CDR1 is MNHNS, CDR2 SASEGT. V lost 5 bases to trimming and J lost 8 bases, with 22 bases between them. The CDR3 extends over 16 amino acids. The CDR3 bases are TGTGCCAGCAGTCTTGCATCGACAGGCCTGGTGAAGCCCCAGCATTTT. This encodes CASSLASTGLVKPQHF.

The rearrangement joins TRBV5-1 to TRBJ2-5; D is tentatively TRBD1 or TRBD2 (5 bases each). CDR3 length: 24 residues. Trimming removed 4 bases at V and 5 bases at J, with 45 bases between. Germline CDR1 SGHRS, CDR2 YFSETQ. Here the CDR3 reads CASSHAPYLSDTTGRKTPGETQYF. The DNA for the CDR3 is TGCGCCAGCAGCCACGCGCCTTATCTATCCGACACCACGGGACGAAAAACGCCAGGGGAGACCCAGTACTTC.

This clonotype showed up just a few times. V usage is TRBV4-1 and J usage is TRBJ2-5; D is perhaps TRBD2 (5 bases). Germline V gene data show CDR1 as MGHRA and CDR2 as YSYEKL. CDR3 length: 16 amino acids. Trimming stripped 0 bases from V and 7 bases from J, with 18 bases between. The DNA for the CDR3 is TGCGCCAGCAGCCAAGATAACGGGGAAGGCGGGTTGACCCAGTACTTC. Amino acid sequence: CASSQDNGEGGLTQYF.

The chain carries TRBV4-1 and TRBJ1-1, with TRBD1 as a possible D gene (5 bases). V gave up 0 bases and J gave up 3 bases, with 14 bases separating them. CDR1 is MGHRA, CDR2 YSYEKL, per germline. The CDR3 sequence is 16 residues long. The DNA for the CDR3 is TGCGCCAGCAGCCAAGACCCAATACAAGGGGACACTGAAGCTTTCTTT. It is translated as CASSQDPIQGDTEAFF.

This clonotype was picked up many times. The V gene is TRBV7-9, the J gene TRBJ2-5; D is perhaps TRBD2 (6 bases). V was shortened by 2 bases and J by 7 bases, with 14 bases between the two germline ends. The CDR3 loop spans 14 amino acids. CDR1 and CDR2 (germline): SEHNR, FQNEAQ (reference sequence). The CDR3 is CASSLSGRGWTQYF. CDR3 bases: TGTGCCAGCAGCTTATCTGGTCGGGGGTGGACCCAGTACTTC.

The CDR3 DNA reads TGTGCCAGCAGCGTTAGTGGGGACAGGGGAGAGACCCAGTACTTC. This sequence encodes CASSVSGDRGETQYF. The chain recombines TRBV2 with TRBJ2-5, with 10 bases matching TRBD1. The CDR3 consists of 15 residues. The ends lost 6 bases at V and 4 bases at J; junction bases unmatched: 8. Per the germline V gene, CDR1 is SNHLY and CDR2 is FYNNEI.

The V gene is TRBV2, the J gene TRBJ2-1; D is possibly TRBD1 (6 bases). V was cut by 2 bases and J by 8 bases, with 16 bases left in between. Germline V gene lookup returns CDR1 SNHLY and CDR2 FYNNEI. This CDR3 spans 15 amino acids. The CDR3 sequence is CASSEWQGPRDEQFF. The CDR3 nucleotides are TGTGCCAGCAGTGAATGGCAGGGGCCTCGTGATGAGCAGTTCTTC. Looking up the rest from reference TRBV2 and TRBJ2-1 gives the full variable domain: EPEVTQTPSHQVTQMGQEVILRCVPISNHLYFYWYRQILGQKVEFLVSFYNNEISEKSEIFDDQFSVERPDGSNFTLKIRSTKLEDSAMYFCASSEWQGPRDEQFFGPGTRLTVL.

Turning to this clonotype: Germline and junction disagree at one end, which may indicate a read error. The chain uses TRBV2 and TRBJ1-1; weak D call: TRBD1 (5 bases). The germline CDR1 and CDR2 sequences are SNHLY and FYNNEI. The length of the CDR3 is 11 residues. CDR3 sequence: CACRVNTEAFF. The CDR3, as DNA: TGTGCCTGCAGGGTGAACACTGAAGCTTTCTTT.

This clonotype was recorded a few times. The chain couples TRBV27 to TRBJ2-1; TRBD2 agrees at 8 bases. V shed 9 bases and J 0 bases; nucleotides not matched to a gene: 7. This CDR3 comprises 15 residues. Germline values: CDR1 MNHEY, CDR2 SMNVEV (reference sequence). CDR3 nucleotides: TGTGCCAGTAAAGCGGGAGAAGGCTCCTACAATGAGCAGTTCTTC. Translated, it gives CASKAGEGSYNEQFF.

The sample holds many counts of this clonotype. The chain couples TRBV7-9 to TRBJ1-1; D remains ambiguous. From germline, CDR1 is SEHNR and CDR2 FQNEAQ (reference sequence). V gave up 5 bases and J gave up 3 bases, with 22 bases separating them. The CDR3 has 17 residues. CDR3 in amino acids: CASSVSDLYLRDTEAFF. The CDR3 DNA reads as TGTGCCAGCAGCGTCTCTGACTTGTATCTTCGGGACACTGAAGCTTTCTTT.

This clonotype was detected ten times or more. V usage is TRBV7-8 and J usage is TRBJ2-1; a weak D match, TRBD2 (7 bases). The CDR3 is 15 amino acids. V was trimmed by 6 bases and J by 0 bases, leaving 12 bases between them. Germline assignment: CDR1 SGHVS and CDR2 FQNEAQ. CDR3 sequence (DNA): TGTGCCAGCAGGGGGGGGCTGAACTCCTACAATGAGCAGTTCTTC. Translated, it gives CASRGGLNSYNEQFF. Together with reference TRBV7-8 and TRBJ2-1, the CDR3 gives the full variable domain: GAGVSQSPRYKVAKRGQDVALRCDPISGHVSLFWYQQALGQGPEFLTYFQNEAQLDKSGLPSDRFFAERPEGSVSTLKIQRTQQEDSAVYLCASRGGLNSYNEQFFGPGTRLTVL.

Comments on this clonotype: Since a much larger clone is just one base distant, this may be a read error. This sequence joins TRBV7-4 and TRBJ1-4; possible D gene TRBD1, 5 bases. The V and J ends lost 10 bases and 7 bases respectively, with 25 bases between them. The CDR3 has 16 amino acids. Germline CDR1 is SGHVT and CDR2 is SQSDAQ. This CDR3 reads CANMPRDGRKSEKLFF. CDR3 DNA: TGTGCCAACATGCCCCGGGACGGCCGTAAGAGTGAAAAACTGTTTTTT.

For this clonotype: A much larger clonotype is one base distant, so this may be a read error. V is TRBV6-6 and J is TRBJ1-4; TRBD1 agrees at 8 bases. V dropped 2 bases and J dropped 6; count of bases not matched to a gene: 5. Germline CDR1 MNHNY, CDR2 SVGAGI (reference sequence). The CDR3 runs to 15 residues. For the CDR3, the DNA is TGTGCCAGCAGTTACCACAAGGGACAGGATGAAAAACTGTTTTTT. Translated, it gives CASSYHKGQDEKLFF.

This clonotype was seen ten or more times. The rearrangement joins TRBV12-3 or TRBV12-4 to TRBJ1-5, with 8 bases identical to TRBD1. This CDR3 region has 16 residues. Trimming removed 7 bases from V and 0 bases from J; junction bases left unmatched: 8. The CDR3 sequence: CASKTGGEFSNQPQHF. CDR3 DNA sequence: TGTGCCAGCAAAACAGGGGGGGAATTTAGCAATCAGCCCCAGCATTTT.

This clonotype was picked up a small number of times. V is TRBV6-2 or TRBV6-3 and J is TRBJ2-1; maybe TRBD2 (6 bases). The V gene's germline CDR1 is MNHEY and CDR2 SVGEGT. The CDR3 contains 14 residues. The V gene lost 4 bases and the J gene lost 3 bases, with 10 bases spanning the gap. CDR3: CASSWREYYNEQFF. The CDR3 coding sequence is TGTGCCAGCAGTTGGCGGGAATACTACAATGAGCAGTTCTTC.

This clonotype was counted at least ten times. J is TRBJ2-5 and V is TRBV4-1; 8 bases align to TRBD2. In germline, CDR1 is MGHRA, CDR2 YSYEKL. V shed 3 bases and J 0 bases; nucleotides not matched to a gene: 6. This CDR3 has 16 amino acids. CDR3 coding DNA: TGCGCCAGCAGCCAGCGACTTAGCGGGGACCAAGAGACCCAGTACTTC. As protein: CASSQRLSGDQETQYF.